These 31 T cell receptor beta chains share one sample of origin, sequenced in a study of T cells after yellow fever vaccination. Via MiXCR, TCRdb re-called the 5' RACE reads, giving one row per CDR3 protein. The sample holds about 220,000 distinct CDR3 sequences, approximately 3.3% seen once. This specimen was CD4+ T cells sorted from PBMCs, taken 10 days after the yellow fever booster vaccination. These receptor sequences come from a young man who received the YFV17D yellow fever vaccine.

This clonotype was found many times. The rearrangement uses TRBV5-6 and TRBJ2-3, with D perhaps TRBD2 (5 bases). Trimming removed 2 bases from V and 0 bases from J, with 10 bases in between. The germline gives CDR1 SGHDT, CDR2 YYEEEE. The CDR3 is 15 residues long. CDR3 nucleotides: TGTGCCAGCAGCTTAGACTATTCTAGCACAGATACGCAGTATTTT. Translation gives CASSLDYSSTDTQYF.

V and J are TRBV3-1 and TRBJ2-1; 8 bases are shared with TRBD2. The CDR3 has 16 residues. Germline V lookup: CDR1 LGHDT, CDR2 YNNKEL (reference sequence). With 1 base clipped from V and 10 bases from J, the junction kept 12 bases outside the gene matches. The CDR3 nucleotides are TGTGCCAGCAGCCAAGTAATGGGACTAGGGGAATCGGAGCAGTTCTTC. This translates into CASSQVMGLGESEQFF.

The CDR3 sequence is CASSSRQGALAGGYTF. As DNA, the CDR3 is TGCGCCAGCAGTTCCCGACAGGGCGCCCTCGCCGGTGGCTACACCTTC. V gene TRBV5-1 combines with J gene TRBJ1-2, with TRBD1 identical over 7 bases. Germline trimming cut 5 bases from V and 7 bases from J; bases unmatched to any gene: 17. This CDR3 has 16 amino acids. Germline values: CDR1 SGHRS, CDR2 YFSETQ.

The gene calls are TRBV30 and TRBJ1-3; no clear D. The CDR3 has 12 amino acids. Trimming took off 2 bases at V and 2 bases at J, with 4 bases between the two ends. Germline lookup yields CDR1 GTSNPN and CDR2 SVGIG (reference sequence). The CDR3 loop reads CAWSKTGNTIYF. CDR3 in DNA: TGTGCCTGGAGTAAAACTGGAAACACCATATATTTT.

In this sample, this clonotype turned up many times. The chain has TRBV7-6 and TRBJ1-6, with 8 bases matching TRBD1. The CDR3 is made up of 16 amino acids. CDR1 and CDR2 from the germline V gene are SGHVS and FNYEAQ. V trimming: 4 bases; J trimming: 1 base; junction bases outside the gene matches: 3. The CDR3 sequence: CASSSTGVSYNSPLHF. As DNA, the CDR3 is TGTGCCAGCAGCTCGACAGGGGTGTCCTATAATTCACCCCTCCACTTT.

The chain is built from TRBV5-1 and TRBJ2-7; possible D gene TRBD1, 6 bases. The V end was cut by 4 bases, the J end by 9 bases, with 20 bases between. This CDR3 is 14 amino acids long. Germline-derived CDR1 and CDR2 are SGHRS and YFSETQ. CDR3 bases: TGCGCCAGCAGCGTCCTCGGGACACGAGAAGGGCAGTACTTC. This sequence encodes CASSVLGTREGQYF.

In this sample, this clonotype turned up a few times. CDR3 nucleotides: TGTGCCAGCGAACCTCCACAGGGGGTATTTTCCTACAATGAGCAGTTCTTC. Translating gives CASEPPQGVFSYNEQFF. V usage is TRBV7-2 and J usage is TRBJ2-1; 8 nucleotides line up with TRBD1. The CDR3 sequence is 17 residues long. V shed 8 bases, J shed 1 base, and the junction held 13 bases outside the gene matches. Per germline, CDR1 SGHTA and CDR2 FQGNSA.

This clonotype was recorded at least ten times. V is TRBV25-1 and J is TRBJ1-2, with D possibly TRBD1 on 5 matching bases. Trimming shortened V by 2 bases and J by 2 bases, and 9 bases separated the two germline ends. This CDR3 region has 14 residues. Looked up from germline, CDR1 is MGHDK and CDR2 is SYGVNS. The CDR3 reads CASSEQGGNYGYTF. CDR3 in DNA: TGTGCCAGCAGTGAACAGGGAGGGAACTATGGCTACACCTTC.

This clonotype was detected only a few times. The rearrangement joins TRBV9 to TRBJ1-2; TRBD1 agrees at 8 bases. The CDR3 is 14 residues long. Germline CDR1 SGDLS, CDR2 YYNGEE. The ends lost 3 bases at V and 4 bases at J; junction bases unmatched: 5. Here the CDR3 DNA reads TGTGCCAGCAGCGGGCACAGGGGGGTCTATGGCTACACCTTC. It yields the protein CASSGHRGVYGYTF.

This clonotype was observed many times. The chain uses TRBV20-1 and TRBJ1-5; D ambiguous. Looked up from germline, CDR1 is DFQATT and CDR2 is SNEGSKA (reference sequence). The CDR3 is made up of 16 amino acids. V lost 0 bases and J 2 bases, leaving 14 bases between the germline ends. Here the CDR3 reads CSARDWANGGNQPQHF. CDR3 sequence (DNA): TGCAGTGCTAGAGATTGGGCTAACGGGGGCAATCAGCCCCAGCATTTT.

This clonotype came up many times. V and J are TRBV7-2 and TRBJ2-3; 7 bases line up with TRBD2. The V gene's germline CDR1 is SGHTA and CDR2 FQGNSA. This CDR3 is 14 amino acids long. V lost 4 bases to trimming and J lost 2 bases; unmatched junction nucleotides: 3. CDR3 sequence reads: CASSSGGTTDTQYF. CDR3 DNA sequence: TGTGCCAGCAGCTCCGGGGGGACCACAGATACGCAGTATTTT. The variable domain in full, with the rest retrieved from reference TRBV7-2 and TRBJ2-3, is GAGVSQSPSNKVTEKGKDVELRCDPISGHTALYWYRQSLGQGLEFLIYFQGNSAPDKSGLPSDRFSAERTGGSVSTLTIQRTQQEDSAVYLCASSSGGTTDTQYFGPGTRLTVL.

This clonotype has ten or more counts. The J gene is TRBJ2-2, the V gene TRBV7-3; 10 bases line up with TRBD1. Germline-derived CDR1 and CDR2 are SGHTA and FQGTGA. Trimming removed 5 bases from V and 6 bases from J; junction bases left unmatched: 6. CDR3 length equals 15 residues. The CDR3 DNA is TGTGCCAGCAGCCCCCGGACAGGGGGACCCGGGGAGCTGTTTTTT. Protein sequence: CASSPRTGGPGELFF. Full variable domain (outside the CDR3, taken from reference TRBV7-3 and TRBJ2-2): GAGVSQTPSNKVTEKGKYVELRCDPISGHTALYWYRQSLGQGPEFLIYFQGTGAADDSGLPNDRFFAVRPEGSVSTLKIQRTERGDSAVYLCASSPRTGGPGELFFGEGSRLTVL.

This clonotype was detected a few times. The chain recombines TRBV3-1 with TRBJ1-2, with D hard to call. The ends were cut back, 3 bases at V and 4 bases at J, with 15 bases in the middle. This CDR3 is 15 amino acids long. Germline lookup yields CDR1 LGHDT and CDR2 YNNKEL (reference sequence). The CDR3 sequence is CASSQSLVRGYGYTF. CDR3 nucleotides: TGTGCCAGCAGCCAGAGCCTGGTCCGGGGCTATGGCTACACCTTC.

There are many counts of this clonotype. The chain uses TRBV5-1 and TRBJ1-2; perhaps TRBD1 as D (6 bases). Trimming removed 6 bases from V and 2 bases from J, with 14 bases in between. CDR3 length: 14 residues. Germline V lookup: CDR1 SGHRS, CDR2 YFSETQ. The CDR3 spells CASTRGQGNYGYTF. The CDR3 bases are TGCGCCAGCACCCGCGGCCAGGGGAACTATGGCTACACCTTC.

This clonotype came up many times. The chain carries TRBV9 and TRBJ1-2; no clear D gene. The CDR3 extends over 16 amino acids. V gave up 7 bases and J gave up 3 bases, with 22 bases separating them. Germline V gene lookup returns CDR1 SGDLS and CDR2 YYNGEE. The CDR3 region has the DNA TGTGCCAGCTCCCTGGGAGGGTGGAGATTCGACTATGGCTACACCTTC. Its translation: CASSLGGWRFDYGYTF.

The chain couples TRBV2 to TRBJ2-2; D gene unclear. Germline V gene sequence: CDR1 SNHLY, CDR2 FYNNEI. V lost 3 bases to trimming and J lost 7 bases, with 9 bases between them. CDR3 size: 13 residues. The DNA of the CDR3 is TGTGCCAGCAGTGATTTGTTCGGCGGGGAGCTGTTTTTT. Translating gives CASSDLFGGELFF.

The chain couples TRBV23-1 to TRBJ2-2; D perhaps matches TRBD2 (5 bases). TRBV23-1 is classed as an ORF, of uncertain function. The V and J ends lost 0 bases and 8 bases respectively, with 16 bases between them. This CDR3 region has 16 residues. The CDR3 spells CASSQSREGKSGELFF. In DNA, the CDR3 is TGCGCCAGCAGTCAATCGAGGGAAGGGAAGTCTGGGGAGCTGTTTTTT.

The chain recombines TRBV6-6 with TRBJ2-2; 8 bases map to TRBD2. Looked up from germline, CDR1 is MNHNY and CDR2 is SVGAGI (reference sequence). J gave up 6 bases and V 3 bases, and 9 bases lay outside the gene matches. The CDR3 extends over 16 amino acids. This chain's CDR3 is CASSYTGLAIPGELFF. The CDR3 DNA reads TGTGCCAGCAGTTATACTGGACTAGCTATTCCCGGGGAGCTGTTTTTT.

This clonotype was detected a few times. The chain carries TRBV20-1 and TRBJ2-5; 7 nucleotides line up with TRBD2. This CDR3 region has 10 residues. Germline loops: CDR1 DFQATT, CDR2 SNEGSKA (reference sequence). The J segment lost 5 bases and the V segment lost 6 bases, leaving 0 bases of the junction unmatched. The CDR3 spells CSAGGETQYF. As DNA, the CDR3 is TGCAGTGCGGGGGGGGAGACCCAGTACTTC.

Ten or more counts support this clonotype. This chain links TRBV7-2 with TRBJ2-7, with 8 bases aligning to TRBD1. There are 15 residues in the CDR3. Germline-derived CDR1 and CDR2 are SGHTA and FQGNSA. The trim removed 5 bases at V and 2 bases at J, leaving 8 bases unmatched. The CDR3 coding sequence is TGTGCCAGCAGCGCGAGGGGCAGGGGGCCCTACGAGCAGTACTTC. Protein product: CASSARGRGPYEQYF. The full variable domain, in which reference TRBV7-2 and TRBJ2-7 provide the parts outside the CDR3, is GAGVSQSPSNKVTEKGKDVELRCDPISGHTALYWYRQSLGQGLEFLIYFQGNSAPDKSGLPSDRFSAERTGGSVSTLTIQRTQQEDSAVYLCASSARGRGPYEQYFGPGTRLTVT.

The chain uses TRBV7-2 and TRBJ2-5; D remains unclear. The CDR3 totals 13 residues. Trimming cost V 0 bases and J 4 bases, with 6 bases left between them. The germline V gene has CDR1 SGHTA and CDR2 FQGNSA. CDR3 nucleotides: TGTGCCAGCAGCTTAGCCAAACGAGAGACCCAGTACTTC. This codes for CASSLAKRETQYF.

This clonotype showed up just a few times. The J gene is TRBJ2-1, the V gene TRBV28; D not resolved. The CDR3 loop spans 13 amino acids. Trimming shortened V by 7 bases and J by 3 bases, and 10 bases separated the two germline ends. The germline V gene encodes CDR1 MDHEN and CDR2 SYDVKM. The CDR3 sequence: CASTLGLYNEQFF. The CDR3 DNA is TGTGCCAGCACTCTAGGGCTCTACAATGAGCAGTTCTTC.

This chain uses TRBV6-2 or TRBV6-3 with TRBJ2-5, with no clear D. Germline V lookup: CDR1 MNHEY, CDR2 SVGEGT. This CDR3 is built from 13 residues. Trimming removed 0 bases from V and 6 bases from J, with 8 bases in between. The CDR3 sequence is CASSYSTPKTQYF. The CDR3 DNA reads TGTGCCAGCAGTTACTCGACCCCAAAGACCCAGTACTTC.

The chain is built from TRBV7-2 and TRBJ1-6; perhaps TRBD1 as D (5 bases). The CDR3 is 15 amino acids. Trimming took off 3 bases at V and 10 bases at J, with 16 bases between the two ends. Germline V lookup: CDR1 SGHTA, CDR2 FQGNSA. CDR3 amino acids: CASSLEGRLWSPLHF. CDR3 sequence (DNA): TGTGCCAGCAGCTTGGAGGGACGGCTATGGTCACCCCTCCACTTT.

This chain links TRBV7-7 with TRBJ2-5, with a possible D match to TRBD1 (7 bases). This CDR3 has 14 residues. Germline values: CDR1 SSHAT, CDR2 FNYEAQ (reference sequence). Between the trimmed V and J ends, which lost 1 base and 5 bases, there was a span of 11 bases. In DNA, the CDR3 is TGTGCCAGCAGCTTAGGGTCAGGGGGGGAGACCCAGTACTTC. It is translated as CASSLGSGGETQYF.

The chain couples TRBV4-3 to TRBJ2-1; 7 nucleotides match TRBD2. Germline V lookup: CDR1 LGHNA, CDR2 YSLEER. The V and J ends lost 4 bases and 5 bases, in that order; junction bases with no gene match: 11. The CDR3 has 16 amino acids. The CDR3 DNA sequence: TGCGCCAGCAGCCGAGCTCACCCGGGGGGAAACAATGAGCAGTTCTTC. Translated: CASSRAHPGGNNEQFF.

This clonotype was observed at least ten times. This rearrangement joins TRBV5-4 to TRBJ1-4; D might be TRBD1 (6 bases). CDR3 length equals 14 residues. CDR1 and CDR2 (germline): SGHNT, YYREEE (reference sequence). The germline V and J ends were trimmed by 2 bases and 8 bases, with 13 bases remaining between them. The CDR3 DNA reads TGTGCCAGCAGCTTACAGGGCGCGGAGGAAAAACTGTTTTTT. Translated: CASSLQGAEEKLFF.

Ten or more counts support this clonotype. The rearrangement uses TRBV5-1 and TRBJ1-1; possibly TRBD1 for D (5 bases). The germline V and J ends were trimmed by 0 bases and 11 bases, with 14 bases remaining between them. CDR3 length: 13 residues. Looked up from germline, CDR1 is SGHRS and CDR2 is YFSETQ. The CDR3 here is CASSLVPGLGAFF. The CDR3 DNA follows: TGCGCCAGCAGCTTGGTCCCAGGGCTCGGCGCTTTCTTT.

This clonotype was observed a handful of times. The chain combines TRBV6-5 with TRBJ1-4; D possibly corresponds to TRBD1 (6 bases). V shed 0 bases and J shed 0 bases, with 11 bases lying between them. Germline V gene lookup returns CDR1 MNHEY and CDR2 SVGAGI. The CDR3 runs to 17 residues. The DNA for the CDR3 is TGTGCCAGCAGTTACTCGGACAGCCCTGCAACTAATGAAAAACTGTTTTTT. Translation gives CASSYSDSPATNEKLFF.

This clonotype was seen a few times. The germline gene is not matched at one end of the junction; a read error may be the cause. J is TRBJ2-7 and V is TRBV9; D is unresolved. The CDR3 has 9 amino acids. The germline V gene encodes CDR1 SGDLS and CDR2 YYNGEE. The CDR3 loop reads CASSDPRMF. DNA of the CDR3: TGTGCCAGCAGCGACCCACGGATGTTC.

The rearrangement joins TRBV12-3 or TRBV12-4 to TRBJ2-5; the D is unclear. The germline V and J ends were trimmed by 3 bases and 2 bases, with 10 bases remaining between them. The CDR3 sequence is 14 residues long. CDR3 sequence reads: CASSFNPPQETQYF. For the CDR3, the DNA is TGTGCCAGCAGTTTTAATCCCCCTCAAGAGACCCAGTACTTC.